Listed below are T cell receptor beta chains from one sample, sequenced in a study of T cell changes during pregnancy in multiple sclerosis. Clones were read by immunoSEQ multiplex PCR, and TCRdb kept only the in-frame ones, dropping some. The sample records 50,000 to 75,000 clones, 91% being singletons. The input for sequencing was peripheral blood, taken after pregnancy. The receptors were gathered from a female donor in good health, enrolled as a control in a pregnancy study. Each CDR3 is given with its conserved first and last residue. D genes are given only for firm matches. Expanded clones get a size class; other rows say once, few or many, or leave the size out.

>TRBJ1-1|TRBV6-6|-|TRBD1
CASSWGPGQGDTEAFF
TGTGCCAGCAGTTGGGGACCGGGACAGGGGGACACTGAAGCTTTCTTT
>TRBJ1-2|TRBV4-3|-|TRBD1
CASRPGTGSGGYTF
TGCGCCAGCAGGCCCGGGACAGGGTCGGGGGGCTACACCTTC
>TRBJ1-1|TRBV7-3|-|-
CASSLIGRNTEAFF
TGTGCCAGCAGCTTAATTGGGAGGAACACTGAAGCTTTCTTT
>TRBJ1-1|TRBV2|-|-
CANSAIANTEAFF
TGTGCGAATAGCGCGATAGCGAACACTGAAGCTTTCTTT
>TRBJ2-7|TRBV7-9|-|TRBD1
CASSRLLGQGSYEQYF
TGTGCCAGCAGCCGCTTATTGGGACAGGGATCCTACGAGCAGTACTTC
>TRBJ1-2|TRBV6-6|-|-
CGAVTRVGSYGYTF
TGTGGCGCTGTGACTCGAGTTGGCTCCTATGGCTACACCTTC
>TRBJ2-2|TRBV7-2|-|TRBD2
CASSLRGSVGLANTGELFF
TGTGCCAGCAGCTTACGTGGCAGCGTGGGACTAGCGAACACCGGGGAGCTGTTTTTT
>TRBJ2-1|TRBV2|-|TRBD2
CASRAGTSLYNEQFF
TGTGCCAGCAGGGCCGGGACTAGCCTATACAATGAGCAGTTCTTC
>TRBJ1-4|TRBV6-5|-|TRBD1
CASRNQQGANEKLFF
TGTGCCAGCAGAAACCAACAGGGGGCAAATGAAAAACTGTTTTTT
>TRBJ1-6|TRBV7-2|-|TRBD1
CASSYMDRVNSPLHF
TGTGCCAGCAGCTATATGGACAGGGTTAATTCACCCCTCCACTTT
>TRBJ1-3|TRBV7-2|-|TRBD1
CASSQDRGLGNTIYF
TGTGCCAGCAGCCAGGACAGGGGGCTTGGAAACACCATATATTTT
>TRBJ2-7|TRBV18|-|TRBD1
CASSPATGQGNQQYF
TGTGCCAGCTCACCGGCCACGGGACAGGGGAATCAGCAGTACTTC
>TRBJ2-2|TRBV7-3|-|-
CASSLSIGGTGELFF
TGTGCCAGCAGCTTAAGTATCGGGGGAACCGGGGAGCTGTTTTTT
>TRBJ1-3|TRBV9|-|TRBD1
CASSARMPGQGRNTIYF
TGTGCCAGCAGCGCCCGAATGCCGGGACAGGGGCGGAACACCATATATTTT
>TRBJ1-4|TRBV30|once|TRBD1
CAWSVPHGTAYEKLFF
TGTGCCTGGAGTGTACCCCACGGGACAGCTTATGAAAAACTGTTTTTT
>TRBJ2-2|TRBV10-3|-|-
CAIGGISTGELFF
TGTGCCATCGGGGGCATAAGCACCGGGGAGCTGTTTTTT
>TRBJ1-5|TRBV19|-|-
CASTRRGGNQPQHF
TGTGCCAGTACCCGGCGGGGGGGCAATCAGCCCCAGCATTTT
>TRBJ2-7|TRBV19|-|-
CASSTIGGFNEQYF
TGTGCCAGTAGCACCATAGGGGGTTTCAACGAGCAGTACTTC
>TRBJ1-2|TRBV4-2|-|TRBD1
CASSQSSRGQGAGNGYTF
TGTGCCAGCAGCCAATCTTCTAGGGGACAGGGGGCGGGCAATGGCTACACCTTC
>TRBJ2-1|TRBV4-3|-|TRBD2
CASSQDEAGGINEQFF
TGCGCCAGCAGCCAAGATGAGGCGGGGGGGATCAATGAGCAGTTCTTC
>TRBJ1-1|TRBV5-5|-|TRBD1
CASSLGTGVRTEAFF
TGTGCCAGCAGCTTGGGGACAGGGGTAAGGACTGAAGCTTTCTTT
>TRBJ2-3|TRBV7-3|-|TRBD2
CASQRGPTSTDTQYF
TGTGCCAGCCAGCGGGGGCCTACTAGCACAGATACGCAGTATTTT
>TRBJ1-5|TRBV15|-|-
CATSRDTSNQPQHF
TGTGCCACCAGCAGGGACACCAGCAATCAGCCCCAGCATTTT
>TRBJ2-1|TRBV27|-|-
CASSIYLGGARDNEQFF
TGTGCCAGCAGTATATACCTAGGGGGGGCGCGGGACAATGAGCAGTTCTTC